A selection of T cell receptor beta chains follows, all from one sample in a study of CD8 T cells in Susac syndrome. MiXCR was run by TCRdb on the immunoSEQ multiplex PCR reads, yielding one entry per CDR3 protein. Here the sample spans fewer than 85,000 distinct CDR3 sequences, approximately 94% being singletons. The material sequenced was CD8+ T cells from PBMCs. The receptors were sampled from a human donor with multiple sclerosis. Both conserved end residues are part of each CDR3. D genes are given only for firm matches. A clone size is listed for some rows: how often the clone was seen (once, few, many), or a class if it is expanded.

TRBJ1-2 | TRBV5-1 | . | . | TGCGCCAGCAGTCGTGACGGTGGCTACACCTTC | CASSRDGGYTF
TRBJ2-7 | TRBV29-1 | TRBD2 | few | TGCAGCGTTGAAGGTGGCGGGAGACCCTACGAGCAGTACTTC | CSVEGGGRPYEQYF
TRBJ1-2 | TRBV6-2/TRBV6-3 | TRBD1 | once | TGTGCCAGCAGTTACTCGATCTCTACAGGGGCGAACTATGGCTACACCTTC | CASSYSISTGANYGYTF
TRBJ1-1 | TRBV29-1 | TRBD1 | . | TGCAGCGTTGTTGACAGGGTGAATACTGAAGTTTTCTTT | CSVVDRVNTEVFF
TRBJ1-1 | TRBV20-1 | . | . | TGCAGTGCTAGAGGGAGAGTAGCAACTGAAGCTTTCTTT | CSARGRVATEAFF
TRBJ2-1 | TRBV12-3/TRBV12-4 | TRBD2 | . | TGTGCCAGCCTGGGACTAGCGGGAGGAGGACAGTTCTTC | CASLGLAGGGQFF
TRBJ1-1 | TRBV7-9 | . | . | TGTGCCAGCAGCTTCTCGAGGTCCCACGGGGACACTGAAGCTTTCTTT | CASSFSRSHGDTEAFF
TRBJ2-5 | TRBV13 | . | . | TGTGCCAGCAGCTTTGAAGGGGTCGAGACCCAGTACTTC | CASSFEGVETQYF
TRBJ1-2 | TRBV27 | . | . | TGTGCCAGTGGGGGGCATGCGAATGGCTACACCTTC | CASGGHANGYTF
TRBJ2-7 | TRBV29-1 | . | . | TGCAGCTTCAAAGGTTTGTCAGAGCAGTACTTC | CSFKGLSEQYF
TRBJ1-2 | TRBV4-1 | TRBD1 | . | TGCGCCAGCAGCCAAGGGACAGGAGGGGCGTATGGCTACACCTTC | CASSQGTGGAYGYTF
TRBJ2-7 | TRBV5-1 | TRBD2 | . | TGCGCCAGCAGCTTGCAGGTAGCGGGAGCCCACGAGCAGTACTTC | CASSLQVAGAHEQYF
TRBJ2-1 | TRBV12-3/TRBV12-4 | . | . | TGTGCCAGCAGTCCCGGGAGTGAGCAGTTCTTC | CASSPGSEQFF
TRBJ1-2 | TRBV5-1 | . | . | TGCGCCAGCAGCCAGGGACACGGGGATGATGGCTACACCTTC | CASSQGHGDDGYTF
TRBJ1-1 | TRBV12-3/TRBV12-4 | . | . | TGTGCCAGCAGGGACAGCACTGAAGCTTTCTTT | CASRDSTEAFF
TRBJ2-1 | TRBV29-1 | TRBD2 | once | TGCAGCGTTGAAAAGTTGGCTAGCGGGGGGAATGAGCAGTTCTTC | CSVEKLASGGNEQFF
TRBJ1-2 | TRBV7-3 | . | once | TGTGCCAGCAGCTTCGACGGTCTGGGAATGGACTACACCTTC | CASSFDGLGMDYTF
TRBJ2-7 | TRBV7-9 | TRBD1 | . | TGTGCCAGCAGCCTACCTACCGGGACAGCAACCTACGAGCAGTACTTC | CASSLPTGTATYEQYF
TRBJ2-1 | TRBV6-2/TRBV6-3 | . | . | TGTGCCAGCAGCCTTGGAGTGGTCAATGAGCAGTTCTTC | CASSLGVVNEQFF
TRBJ1-1 | TRBV5-1 | . | . | TGCGCCAGCAGCTTCCGAATGAACACTGAAGCTTTCTTT | CASSFRMNTEAFF
TRBJ1-5 | TRBV6-5 | . | . | TGTGCCAGCAGGCACGGCGGGGGCGAACAGCCCCAGCATTTT | CASRHGGGEQPQHF
TRBJ2-5 | TRBV7-9 | . | . | TGTGCCAGCAGCTTAGCGTCGGGAAAAGAGACCCAGTACTTC | CASSLASGKETQYF
TRBJ1-5 | TRBV6-5 | . | . | TGTGCCAGCAGTTATAGGGCAGAAAATCAGCCCCAGCATTTT | CASSYRAENQPQHF
TRBJ1-1 | TRBV5-4 | . | . | TGTGCCAGCGGCCAGAAGAACACTGAAGCTTTCTTT | CASGQKNTEAFF
TRBJ2-7 | TRBV7-9 | TRBD2 | once | TGTGCCAGCAGCATAGGGACTAGCGGAACTCTCTACGAGCAGTACTTC | CASSIGTSGTLYEQYF
TRBJ2-3 | TRBV9 | TRBD1 | . | TGTGCCAGCAGCGCACAGGGGGCGAAAGATACGCAGTATTTT | CASSAQGAKDTQYF
TRBJ1-2 | TRBV7-9 | . | . | TGTGCCAGCAGCTTGGACAGTTCGGGCTACACCTTC | CASSLDSSGYTF